Below, 9 T cell receptor beta chains from the same sample are listed, as sequenced in a study of blood T cell repertoires in COVID-19. Using immunoSEQ multiplex PCR, the repertoire was profiled, and TCRdb retains in-frame clones only, with some absent. The sample has approximately 290,000 clones; nearly 90% are singletons. The material sequenced was PBMCs or T cells enriched from blood (not recorded which). The receptors were gathered from a young woman with acute COVID-19.

This sequence joins TRBV9 and TRBJ1-3; D ambiguous. Trimming left V 0 bases short and J 2 bases short, with 9 bases between. The length of the CDR3 is 15 residues. Germline V gene lookup returns CDR1 SGDLS and CDR2 YYNGEE. CDR3 coding DNA: TGTGCCAGCAGCGTAGACCCCCTAGCTGGAAACACCATATATTTT. Protein sequence: CASSVDPLAGNTIYF.

The CDR3: CASSIHGTYSNQPQHF. CDR3 DNA sequence: TGTGCCAGTAGTATCCACGGGACTTATAGCAATCAGCCCCAGCATTTT. The V gene is TRBV19, the J gene TRBJ1-5, with a tentative D call TRBD1 (5 bases). CDR1 and CDR2 (germline): LNHDA, SQIVND (reference sequence). Trimming shortened V by 3 bases and J by 0 bases, and 12 bases separated the two germline ends. The CDR3 loop spans 16 amino acids.

This clone was seen only once. The gene calls are TRBV12-3 or TRBV12-4 and TRBJ2-2; D gene uncertain. This CDR3 is 13 amino acids long. Trimming cost V 3 bases and J 11 bases, with 13 bases left between them. This CDR3 reads CASSLGLAGELFF. The CDR3 nucleotides read TGTGCCAGCAGTTTGGGCCTGGCTGGAGAGCTGTTTTTT.

The genes are TRBV29-1 and TRBJ2-1, with D possibly matching TRBD2 (5 bases). This CDR3 is built from 16 residues. From germline, CDR1 is SQVTM and CDR2 ANQGSEA. The ends were cut back, 0 bases at V and 0 bases at J, with 12 bases in the middle. The CDR3 sequence: CSVEDMRESSYNEQFF. CDR3 coding DNA: TGCAGCGTTGAAGATATGAGGGAAAGCTCCTACAATGAGCAGTTCTTC.

A single count supports this clone. The chain employs TRBV9 and TRBJ2-1; 7 nucleotides align to TRBD2. CDR3 length: 15 amino acids. From germline, CDR1 is SGDLS and CDR2 YYNGEE. After removal of 4 bases from V and 6 bases from J, the junction contained 10 bases not matched to a gene. The CDR3 DNA is TGTGCCAGCAGCCCCCGGGTAGCGGGTCCCAATGAGCAGTTCTTC. Translated, it gives CASSPRVAGPNEQFF.

This chain connects TRBV3-1 (or the pseudogene TRBV3-2) to TRBJ1-5; tentative D call: TRBD1 (5 bases). V dropped 0 bases and J dropped 4 bases, with 10 bases sitting between them. The germline V gene has CDR1 LGHDT and CDR2 YNNKEL (reference sequence). The CDR3 totals 15 residues. CDR3 DNA: TGTGCCAGCAGCCAAGAAGGCAGGGTGAATCAGCCCCAGCATTTT. It specifies CASSQEGRVNQPQHF.

The rearrangement joins TRBV28 to TRBJ2-7; tentatively, D is TRBD1 (6 bases). This CDR3 comprises 13 residues. The ends were cut back, 1 base at V and 5 bases at J, with 9 bases in the middle. The germline CDR1 and CDR2 sequences are MDHEN and SYDVKM. The CDR3 nucleotides are TGTGCCAGCAGTTTATCAGGGGTGCACGAGCAGTACTTC. Its translation: CASSLSGVHEQYF.

The table lists this clone with a count of one. The rearrangement uses TRBV19 and TRBJ1-4, with 7 positions matching TRBD1. J lost 8 bases, V lost 5 bases, and 8 bases had no gene match. This CDR3 is built from 14 residues. Germline V gives CDR1 LNHDA, CDR2 SQIVND (reference sequence). The CDR3 DNA reads as TGTGCCAGTAGTCCGACAGGGTCAAGCGAAAAACTGTTTTTT. Protein: CASSPTGSSEKLFF.

CDR3 amino acids: CASSSRAQATQYF. Here the CDR3 DNA reads TGTGCCAGTAGTTCCAGGGCCCAGGCGACCCAGTACTTC. The chain uses TRBV19 and TRBJ2-5, with D perhaps TRBD1 (5 bases). The CDR3 consists of 13 residues. Trimming removed 5 bases at V and 7 bases at J, with 14 bases between. Per the germline V gene, CDR1 is LNHDA and CDR2 is SQIVND (reference sequence).